This is a list of T cell receptor beta chains from one sample in a study of post-analysis software for immune sequencing data. TCRdb ran MiXCR on the PCR reads and lists one entry per CDR3 protein. The sample lists about 540,000 distinct CDR3 sequences; less than 40% were seen once. Sample: blood. Every receptor here comes from a girl under 18 with multiple sclerosis. The CDR3 runs from the conserved cysteine through the conserved F or W. A D gene is named only where the DNA matches it firmly. A row's size may be missing; if present it is once, few, many or a size class.

>NA|NA|TRBV20-1|TRBJ1-2
TGCAGTGCTACCCGGGCCGATTTGTCCTATGGCTACACCTTC
CSATRADLSYGYTF
>NA|many|TRBV27|TRBJ1-1
TGTGCCAGCAGTGCCTCCCAGGGGAGGGCTGAAGCTTTCTTT
CASSASQGRAEAFF
>TRBD2|NA|TRBV5-1|TRBJ2-2
TGCGCCAGCAGTAATCTAGCGGGGCCTCGAGGGACCGGGGAGCTGTTTTTT
CASSNLAGPRGTGELFF
>TRBD1|NA|TRBV7-9|TRBJ2-1
TGTGCCAGCAGCTTATGGGGACAGGGATACAATGAGCAGTTCTTC
CASSLWGQGYNEQFF
>NA|NA|TRBV5-1|TRBJ2-3
TGCGCCTCTAACCCGGGGAGCACAGATACGCAGTATTTT
CASNPGSTDTQYF
>NA|NA|TRBV6-5|TRBJ1-5
TGTGCCACCCGTAGGAATAGCAATCAGCCCCAGCATTTT
CATRRNSNQPQHF
>NA|few|TRBV20-1|TRBJ1-2
TGCAGTGCAATAGGGGGACTTGGCTACACCTTC
CSAIGGLGYTF
>TRBD1|few|TRBV5-1|TRBJ1-5
TGCGCCAGCAGGCCCGGGACAGGGCGCAATCAGCCCCAGCATTTT
CASRPGTGRNQPQHF
>NA|NA|TRBV2|TRBJ1-1
TGTGCCAGCAAAGAGGAGTCGGGGAACACTGAAGCTTTCTTT
CASKEESGNTEAFF
>NA|few|TRBV5-1|TRBJ1-1
TGCGCCAGCAGCTTGGACGGGAGCACTGAAGCTTTCTTT
CASSLDGSTEAFF
>NA|few|TRBV7-9|TRBJ2-5
TGTGCCAGCAACCCCTCTTCCCCCGGTGAGACCCAGTACTTC
CASNPSSPGETQYF
>NA|few|TRBV20-1|TRBJ2-3
TGCAGTGCTAGAGTGGAGGATACGCAGTATTTT
CSARVEDTQYF
>TRBD2|NA|TRBV5-1|TRBJ2-5
TGCGCCAGCAGCTTGGATAGCGGGGGGGACCAAGAGACCCAGTACTTC
CASSLDSGGDQETQYF
>NA|few|TRBV7-6|TRBJ2-1
TGTGCCAGCAGCTTACCCTCGGGCCACACCGGTCCCATAGGGCTCAATGAGCAGTTCTTC
CASSLPSGHTGPIGLNEQFF
>NA|NA|TRBV27|TRBJ2-7
TGTGCCAGCAGCCCACTTGGAAGCACCTACGAGCAGTACTTC
CASSPLGSTYEQYF
>NA|NA|TRBV5-1|TRBJ1-1
TGCGCCAGCAGCGCACAGCCATCAAACACTGAAGCTTTCTTT
CASSAQPSNTEAFF
>TRBD1|few|TRBV4-1|TRBJ1-6
TGCGCCAGCAGCCAAGAACCGGGACAGGGCTTCAGTTCACCCCTCCACTTT
CASSQEPGQGFSSPLHF
>TRBD1|NA|TRBV11-2|TRBJ1-1
TGTGCCAGCAGCTTAAGTCCTAGGACAGGGGGCACTGAAGCTTTCTTT
CASSLSPRTGGTEAFF
>TRBD2|NA|TRBV5-1|TRBJ2-3
TGCGCCAGCAGGGCTAGCGGGAGTAGCACAGATACGCAGTATTTT
CASRASGSSTDTQYF
>TRBD1|NA|TRBV2|TRBJ2-7
TGTGCCAGCAGTGTTGGGACAGGGGTTCGCTACGAGCAGTACTTC
CASSVGTGVRYEQYF
>NA|NA|TRBV4-1|TRBJ2-7
TGCGCCAGCAGCCAAGATCCCAGCTCCTACGAGCAGTACTTC
CASSQDPSSYEQYF
>TRBD2|NA|TRBV20-1|TRBJ2-7
TGCAGTGCTACGGTCTCTAGCGGGGGGACCTACGAGCAGTACTTC
CSATVSSGGTYEQYF
>TRBD2|NA|TRBV20-1|TRBJ2-1
TGCAGTGCTAGAGATATGGAGCAGCTAGCGGGGGCCCTAGGGCAGTTCTTC
CSARDMEQLAGALGQFF
>NA|NA|TRBV2|TRBJ2-5
TGTGCCAGCAGTGAAGACAGCTTCCAAGAGACCCAGTACTTC
CASSEDSFQETQYF
>TRBD1|NA|TRBV5-1|TRBJ1-1
TGCGCCAGCAGCTTGGCCCGGGGACAGGGTGCTTTCTTT
CASSLARGQGAFF
>NA|few|TRBV3-1|TRBJ2-6
TGTGCCAGCTTGGGGCCTGGGGCCAACGTCCTGACTTTC
CASLGPGANVLTF
>NA|NA|TRBV10-3|TRBJ1-2
TGTGCCATCAGTTCCGCTCGAGGGGTGATCAACTATGGCTACACCTTC
CAISSARGVINYGYTF
>NA|NA|TRBV6-5|TRBJ2-2
TGTGCCAGCAGTTACTCGGGCCGGGGAGCCGGGGAGCTGTTTTTT
CASSYSGRGAGELFF
>TRBD1|NA|TRBV27|TRBJ2-2
TGTGCCAGCAGTTTATCTGGCAGGGGGAGCACCGGGGAGCTGTTTTTT
CASSLSGRGSTGELFF
>NA|few|TRBV11-2|TRBJ1-1
TGTGCCAGCAGCCTATTCAACCCTGAAGCTTTCTTT
CASSLFNPEAFF
>TRBD1|NA|TRBV18|TRBJ2-4
TGTGCCAGCTCACTCACCCTCGACAGGGTGGCCAAAAACATTCAGTACTTC
CASSLTLDRVAKNIQYF
>TRBD1|NA|TRBV28|TRBJ2-7
TGTGCCAGCAGTTTACCCGGGACAGGGTCCCACGAGCAGTACTTC
CASSLPGTGSHEQYF
>TRBD1|NA|TRBV29-1|TRBJ1-2
TGCAGCGTTGTAGCGCAGGGGGCAAACTATGGCTACACCTTC
CSVVAQGANYGYTF
>NA|NA|TRBV5-1|TRBJ2-2
TGCGCCAGCAGCCAAACGTTCAGACTTAACACCGGGGAGCTGTTTTTT
CASSQTFRLNTGELFF
>NA|NA|TRBV19|TRBJ1-1
TGTGCCAGTACCCCGTTACGGGCCGTAGGTAACACTGAAGCTTTCTTT
CASTPLRAVGNTEAFF
>NA|NA|TRBV20-1|TRBJ1-2
TGCAGTGCGGGGGGGGAGAACTATGGCTACACCTTC
CSAGGENYGYTF
>NA|few|TRBV11-2|TRBJ2-5
TGTGCCAGCAGCTTAGAGCCCAGGGAACAAGAGACCCGGTACTTC
CASSLEPREQETRYF
>TRBD1|NA|TRBV3-1|TRBJ2-3
TGTGCCAGCAGTCCGGACAGGGAGGTCACAGATACGCAGTATTTT
CASSPDREVTDTQYF
>NA|NA|TRBV9|TRBJ2-5
TGTGCCAGCAGCGTAGAGAGTGCGGGGCAGAACAATGAGCAGTACTTC
CASSVESAGQNNEQYF
>NA|NA|TRBV5-1|TRBJ2-1
TGCGCCAGCAGCTTGGTGGAAGGGCTCAATGAGCAGTTCTTC
CASSLVEGLNEQFF
>NA|few|TRBV20-1|TRBJ2-5
TGCAGTGCTACCCCGGGGCAGATACAAGAGACCCAGTACTTC
CSATPGQIQETQYF
>NA|NA|TRBV5-1|TRBJ1-5
TGCGCCAGCAGCGCACACGTCGATCAGCCCCAGCATTTT
CASSAHVDQPQHF
>NA|NA|TRBV5-1|TRBJ1-5
TGCGCCAGCAGCTTGAGAGGTCCCCCGGGCAATCAGCCCCAGCATTTT
CASSLRGPPGNQPQHF
>TRBD1|NA|TRBV7-9|TRBJ2-1
TGTGCCAGCAGCTTAGGGACAGGGCGCAATGAGCAGTTCTTC
CASSLGTGRNEQFF